The rows below give T cell receptor beta chains drawn from one sample of a study of T cell responses to AZD1222 COVID-19 vaccine. TCRdb's copy holds only in-frame clones and misses some; the assay was immunoSEQ multiplex PCR. The sample has fewer than 120,000 clones; 88% are singletons. The sample here was peripheral blood, taken on day 0 of AZD1222 vaccination. All receptors derive from an adult in good health. Both conserved end residues are part of each CDR3.

TRBJ1-3	TRBV6-5	CAGGPNSGNTIYF
TRBJ2-3	TRBV19	CASSIKGIDTQYF
TRBJ1-5	TRBV5-1	CASSLGTASNQPQHF
TRBJ2-5	TRBV2	CASRRDTQETQYF
TRBJ2-7	TRBV9	CASSVELAGRQYF
TRBJ1-2	TRBV28	CASSFQQGAGGNYGYTF
TRBJ2-2	TRBV10-2	CASSDQRWTANTGELFF
TRBJ2-5	TRBV7-8	CASSRPKGETQYF
TRBJ2-1	TRBV7-9	CASSSYGGSYNEQFF
TRBJ1-1	TRBV9	CASSVALASGSTEAFF
TRBJ2-7	TRBV11-1	CASSFNYYEQYF
TRBJ2-2	TRBV13	CASSQSGAGELFF
TRBJ2-4	TRBV10-1	CASSEGQGSKNIQYF
TRBJ1-2	TRBV6-1	CASSEGTGGARYGYTF
TRBJ2-2	TRBV7-8	CASSLGGAGTGELFF
TRBJ2-1	TRBV27	CASARDRAYNEQFF
TRBJ1-2	TRBV11-3	CASTSWGPYGYTF
TRBJ1-1	TRBV6-5	CASSYSTPGLGEAFF
TRBJ1-4	TRBV18	CASSPGVDEKLFF
TRBJ1-2	TRBV2	CASTKEGPAGSLNYGYTF
TRBJ2-7	TRBV7-9	CASSPGHPGVYEQYF
TRBJ2-3	TRBV27	CASSLRSSGRGTDTQYF
TRBJ1-2	TRBV7-2	CASSLARNRRAGYGYTF
TRBJ1-2	TRBV3-1/TRBV3-2	CASSQEVTGAFNYGYTF
TRBJ2-7	TRBV7-9	CASSLGGIEQYF
TRBJ2-1	TRBV29-1	CSAPRGLAGGGDEQFF
TRBJ2-5	TRBV9	CASSVVGAGMYQETQYF
TRBJ2-7	TRBV2	CATSLLAAGDEQYF
TRBJ2-2	TRBV2	CASSRDLTGELFF
TRBJ1-6	TRBV2	CASSRDRNSPLHF
TRBJ1-4	TRBV24-1	CATSDPVQGMEEKLFF
TRBJ2-4	TRBV2	CASSVLGTINGYF
TRBJ2-7	TRBV3-1/TRBV3-2	CASSQENRKQYF